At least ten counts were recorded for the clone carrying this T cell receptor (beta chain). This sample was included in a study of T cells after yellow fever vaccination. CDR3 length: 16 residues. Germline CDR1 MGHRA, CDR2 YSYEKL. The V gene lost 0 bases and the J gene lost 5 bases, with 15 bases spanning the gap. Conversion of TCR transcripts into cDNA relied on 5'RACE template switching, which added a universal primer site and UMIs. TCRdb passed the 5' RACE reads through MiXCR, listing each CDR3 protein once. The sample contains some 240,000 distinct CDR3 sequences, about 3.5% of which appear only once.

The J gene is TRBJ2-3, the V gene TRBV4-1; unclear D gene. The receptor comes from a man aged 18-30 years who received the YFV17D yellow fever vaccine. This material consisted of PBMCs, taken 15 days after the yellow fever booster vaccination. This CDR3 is CASSQDRKHQLDTQYF. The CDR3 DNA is TGCGCCAGCAGCCAAGATCGAAAACACCAACTAGATACGCAGTATTTT.